This T cell receptor (beta chain) emerged from a study of T-cell reconstitution after alpha-beta-depleted transplantation in children. Study-wide points: The study reportedly traced alpha-beta T cells about two months after transplant to several hundred expanded graft clones.

On this clonotype: Its antigen remains unknown.

The trim removed 0 bases at V and 1 base at J, leaving 1 base unmatched. Germline CDR1 LGHNA, CDR2 YNFKEQ. The CDR3 totals 16 residues. During its preparation, the TCRbeta library received unique molecular identifiers. Each CDR3 protein is one row after TCRdb ran MiXCR on the PCR reads. The repertoire holds 700,000 to 950,000 distinct CDR3 sequences, with 15% to 20% as singletons. This chain connects TRBV4-2 to TRBJ2-3; 10 bases align to TRBD2. The input for sequencing was PBMCs, mostly from graft donor cells, taken 360 days after TCRalphabeta/CD19-depleted stem cell transplant. The clonotype originates from a male patient aged 5 to 17 who had a stem cell transplant for acute lymphoblastic leukemia, so the T cells may come from the graft donor. The CDR3 is CASSQELAGGTDTQYF. For the CDR3, the DNA is TGTGCCAGCAGCCAAGAGCTAGCGGGAGGCACAGATACGCAGTATTTT.